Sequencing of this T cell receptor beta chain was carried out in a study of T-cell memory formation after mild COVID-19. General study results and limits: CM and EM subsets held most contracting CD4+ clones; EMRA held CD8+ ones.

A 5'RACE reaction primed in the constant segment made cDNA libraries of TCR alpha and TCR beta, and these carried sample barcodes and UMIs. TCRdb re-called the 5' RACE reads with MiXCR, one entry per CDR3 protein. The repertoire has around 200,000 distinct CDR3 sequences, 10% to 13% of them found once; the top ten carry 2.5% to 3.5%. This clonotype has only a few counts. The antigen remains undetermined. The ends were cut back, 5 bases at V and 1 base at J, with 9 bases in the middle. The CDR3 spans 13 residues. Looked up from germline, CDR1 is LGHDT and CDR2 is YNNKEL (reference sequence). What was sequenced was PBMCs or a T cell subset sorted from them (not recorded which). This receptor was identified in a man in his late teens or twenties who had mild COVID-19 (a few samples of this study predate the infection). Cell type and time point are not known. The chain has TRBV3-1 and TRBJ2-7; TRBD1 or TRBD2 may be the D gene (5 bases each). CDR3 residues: CASSGDRSYEQYF. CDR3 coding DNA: TGTGCCAGCAGCGGGGACCGTTCCTACGAGCAGTACTTC.